One and the same sample provided the 31 T cell receptor beta chains below, sequenced in a study of blood T cell repertoires in COVID-19. Libraries were prepared by immunoSEQ multiplex PCR; TCRdb keeps only in-frame clonotypes and omits some of them. The sample carries more than 90,000 clones, 85% recorded once. The sample consisted of peripheral blood. All receptors come from a man older than 75 with acute or convalescent COVID-19.

V usage is TRBV7-3 and J usage is TRBJ2-3, with 7 bases aligning to TRBD1. This CDR3 region has 14 residues. After removal of 5 bases from V and 3 bases from J, the junction contained 5 bases not matched to a gene. The germline gives CDR1 SGHTA, CDR2 FQGTGA. The CDR3 nucleotides read TGTGCCAGCAGCCCACAGGGGAATACAGATACGCAGTATTTT. Protein sequence: CASSPQGNTDTQYF.

J is TRBJ2-4 and V is TRBV11-2; D possibly corresponds to TRBD2 (6 bases). The CDR3 totals 15 residues. Trimming shortened V by 6 bases and J by 3 bases, and 15 bases separated the two germline ends. Germline CDR1 reads SGHAT; CDR2 reads FQNNGV. The CDR3 DNA reads as TGTGCCAGCAGTACCCAGGGCGGGGACAAAAACATTCAGTACTTC. Translating it yields CASSTQGGDKNIQYF. Filled out from reference TRBV11-2 and TRBJ2-4, the complete variable domain reads EAGVAQSPRYKIIEKRQSVAFWCNPISGHATLYWYQQILGQGPKLLIQFQNNGVVDDSQLPKDRFSAERLKGVDSTLKIQPAKLEDSAVYLCASSTQGGDKNIQYFGAGTRLSVL.

The chain couples TRBV27 to TRBJ2-3; 10 nucleotides match TRBD2. The CDR3 extends over 14 amino acids. The trim removed 5 bases at V and 7 bases at J, leaving 6 bases unmatched. CDR1 is MNHEY, CDR2 SMNVEV, per germline (reference sequence). CDR3 loop: CASSQREGPYTQYF. CDR3 DNA sequence: TGTGCCAGCAGTCAGCGGGAGGGCCCGTATACGCAGTATTTT.

The chain has TRBV7-3 and TRBJ2-5, with a tentative D call TRBD2 (6 bases). CDR3 size: 14 residues. Germline CDR1 reads SGHTA; CDR2 reads FQGTGA. V lost 5 bases to trimming and J lost 5 bases, with 15 bases between them. This CDR3 is CASSHSGSGETQYF. CDR3 nucleotide sequence: TGTGCCAGCAGCCATAGTGGGAGCGGGGAGACCCAGTACTTC.

V gene TRBV9 combines with J gene TRBJ1-1, with D possibly TRBD1 on 5 matching bases. Per the germline V gene, CDR1 is SGDLS and CDR2 is YYNGEE. The CDR3 covers 13 residues. Between the trimmed V and J ends, which lost 2 bases and 3 bases, there was a span of 8 bases. This chain's CDR3 is CASSVQGDTEAFF. CDR3 nucleotides: TGTGCCAGCAGCGTCCAAGGGGACACTGAAGCTTTCTTT.

The chain uses TRBV7-9 and TRBJ2-3; 8 bases line up with TRBD2. The J segment lost 5 bases and the V segment lost 5 bases, leaving 15 bases of the junction unmatched. Per germline, CDR1 SEHNR and CDR2 FQNEAQ (reference sequence). The CDR3 contains 17 residues. CDR3 in amino acids: CASSGRLATTLGDTQYF. Written as DNA, the CDR3 is TGTGCCAGCAGCGGACGACTAGCGACAACCCTAGGAGATACGCAGTATTTT.

CDR3 bases: TGCAGCGTTGCGCCTAGCGGGAGTTTTTACGAGCAGTACTTC. Protein product: CSVAPSGSFYEQYF. This chain joins TRBV29-1 and TRBJ2-7; 10 bases line up with TRBD2. Per the germline V gene, CDR1 is SQVTM and CDR2 is ANQGSEA. The CDR3 sequence is 14 residues long. V shed 4 bases and J 4 bases; nucleotides not matched to a gene: 7.

This chain uses TRBV28 with TRBJ2-5; D might be TRBD1 (6 bases). V gave up 4 bases and J gave up 0 bases, with 15 bases separating them. This CDR3 is built from 16 residues. Germline values: CDR1 MDHEN, CDR2 SYDVKM. The CDR3 region has the DNA TGTGCCAGCAGTTCCCGGGACAACGTGTACCAAGAGACCCAGTACTTC. This translates into CASSSRDNVYQETQYF.

The chain employs TRBV19 and TRBJ2-5; D unresolved. In germline, CDR1 is LNHDA, CDR2 SQIVND (reference sequence). This CDR3 has 16 amino acids. Trimming pared 4 bases from V and 5 bases from J, leaving 20 bases between. The CDR3 region has the DNA TGTGCCAGTAGTAGTTCAGTCCCATCGATGCGGGAGACCCAGTACTTC. This encodes CASSSSVPSMRETQYF. Together with reference TRBV19 and TRBJ2-5, the CDR3 gives the full variable domain: DGGITQSPKYLFRKEGQNVTLSCEQNLNHDAMYWYRQDPGQGLRLIYYSQIVNDFQKGDIAEGYSVSREKKESFPLTVTSAQKNPTAFYLCASSSSVPSMRETQYFGPGTRLLVL.

The rearrangement links TRBV24-1 to TRBJ2-3; 12 positions agree with TRBD1. Germline lookup yields CDR1 KGHDR and CDR2 SFDVKD. The CDR3 runs 15 residues. The V and J ends lost 4 bases and 4 bases, in that order; junction bases with no gene match: 2. The chain's CDR3 is CATSEGQGASDTQYF. CDR3 in DNA: TGTGCCACCAGTGAGGGACAGGGGGCCTCAGATACGCAGTATTTT.

This clone was counted a few times. V gene TRBV12-5 combines with J gene TRBJ2-5; 12 nucleotides match TRBD1. This CDR3 has 15 residues. Trimming cost V 6 bases and J 5 bases; bases outside gene matches: 7. The V gene's germline CDR1 is LGHNT and CDR2 FRNRAP. Here the CDR3 DNA reads TGTGCTAGTGGATCCGGGACAGGGGGCAAGGAGACCCAGTACTTC. Protein product: CASGSGTGGKETQYF.

The rearrangement joins TRBV4-1 to TRBJ2-5, with 8 bases aligning to TRBD2. Germline trimming cut 0 bases from V and 7 bases from J; bases unmatched to any gene: 10. The CDR3 is made up of 16 amino acids. Germline V gene sequence: CDR1 MGHRA, CDR2 YSYEKL. The CDR3 region is CASSQDPSGRGATQYF. CDR3 in DNA: TGCGCCAGCAGCCAAGATCCCAGCGGGAGAGGTGCGACCCAGTACTTC.

This clone was recorded only once. This chain uses TRBV15 with TRBJ1-5; tentative D call: TRBD1 (5 bases). The germline CDR1 and CDR2 sequences are LNHNV and YYDKDF (reference sequence). There are 14 residues in the CDR3. V was clipped by 2 bases and J by 3 bases, with 8 bases between them. The CDR3 bases are TGTGCCACCAGCAGAAAAGGGGCCAATCAGCCCCAGCATTTT. Protein: CATSRKGANQPQHF. The full variable domain, its missing parts supplied by reference TRBV15 and TRBJ1-5, is DAMVIQNPRYQVTQFGKPVTLSCSQTLNHNVMYWYQQKSSQAPKLLFHYYDKDFNNEADTPDNFQSRRPNTSFCFLDIRSPGLGDTAMYLCATSRKGANQPQHFGDGTRLSIL.

The rearrangement joins TRBV5-1 to TRBJ2-5; D ambiguous. The CDR3 is 13 residues long. CDR1 and CDR2 (germline): SGHRS, YFSETQ. V was pared by 0 bases and J by 2 bases, with 5 bases between. The CDR3 region has the DNA TGCGCCAGCAGCTTGGGACAACAAGAGACCCAGTACTTC. The encoded protein is CASSLGQQETQYF. The whole variable domain, filled in from reference TRBV5-1 and TRBJ2-5, reads KAGVTQTPRYLIKTRGQQVTLSCSPISGHRSVSWYQQTPGQGLQFLFEYFSETQRNKGNFPGRFSGRQFSNSRSEMNVSTLELGDSALYLCASSLGQQETQYFGPGTRLLVL.

This rearrangement joins TRBV7-2 to TRBJ2-1; a weak D match, TRBD2 (6 bases). V lost 0 bases to trimming and J lost 6 bases, with 12 bases between them. Germline V lookup: CDR1 SGHTA, CDR2 FQGNSA. The length of the CDR3 is 15 residues. DNA of the CDR3: TGTGCCAGCAGCTTAGCGCCCGGGAGAGGCAATGAGCAGTTCTTC. Translated: CASSLAPGRGNEQFF.

CDR3 sequence reads: CASSSGTSGNFF. CDR3 bases: TGTGCCAGCAGTTCCGGGACTAGCGGGAATTTCTTC. V is TRBV6-5 and J is TRBJ2-1, with 13 bases identical to TRBD2. The V gene end was trimmed by 4 bases and the J gene end by 16 bases; junction bases not matched to a gene: 4. Per the germline V gene, CDR1 is MNHEY and CDR2 is SVGAGI. This CDR3 contains 12 residues.

This chain uses TRBV6-2 or TRBV6-3 with TRBJ2-1; 9 positions match TRBD1. Germline V gene sequence: CDR1 MNHEY, CDR2 SVGEGT. With V trimmed by 4 bases and J by 4 bases, 5 bases remained unmatched. There are 15 residues in the CDR3. In DNA form, the CDR3 reads TGTGCCAGCAGTTTGGGACAGGGAGTTTACAATGAGCAGTTCTTC. The encoded protein is CASSLGQGVYNEQFF.

The V call is TRBV4-2, the J call TRBJ2-7; TRBD2 matches 9 bases. The CDR3 runs 15 residues. The V and J ends lost 4 bases and 2 bases, in that order; junction bases with no gene match: 6. Germline V gives CDR1 LGHNA, CDR2 YNFKEQ. The CDR3 protein is CASSPPASGTYEQYF. In DNA, the CDR3 is TGTGCCAGCAGCCCCCCCGCTAGCGGGACCTACGAGCAGTACTTC.

The V gene is TRBV10-3, the J gene TRBJ2-1; D is uncertain. Germline CDR1 is ENHRY and CDR2 is SYGVKD. V was clipped by 3 bases and J by 7 bases, with 22 bases between them. The CDR3 is 17 amino acids. CDR3 bases: TGTGCCATCAGTGATCAGGCCCGCACCGATTTCTCAAATGAGCAGTTCTTC. Encoded protein: CAISDQARTDFSNEQFF.

In this sample, this clone turned up once. The chain employs TRBV18 and TRBJ1-2; a weak D match, TRBD1 (5 bases). Germline assignment: CDR1 KGHSH and CDR2 LQKENI. CDR3 length: 13 residues. V was pared by 4 bases and J by 6 bases, with 12 bases between. CDR3 residues: CASSQRGLDGYTF. CDR3 DNA sequence: TGTGCCAGCTCACAAAGGGGACTTGATGGCTACACCTTC.

This rearrangement joins TRBV3-1 (or the pseudogene TRBV3-2) to TRBJ2-1; D not certain. The ends were cut back, 7 bases at V and 6 bases at J, with 19 bases in the middle. CDR3 length equals 15 residues. Germline V lookup: CDR1 LGHDT, CDR2 YNNKEL (reference sequence). The CDR3 here is CASTSRPATGNEQFF. Written as DNA, the CDR3 is TGTGCCAGCACCTCGAGGCCAGCAACGGGCAATGAGCAGTTCTTC.

This clone is a singleton in its sample. This sequence joins TRBV28 and TRBJ2-3, with D possibly matching TRBD1 (6 bases). Trimming took off 8 bases at V and 2 bases at J, with 8 bases between the two ends. Germline CDR1 and CDR2: MDHEN and SYDVKM. The CDR3 runs to 12 residues. The CDR3 DNA follows: TGTGCCAGCGGGACACTCACAGATACGCAGTATTTT. This encodes CASGTLTDTQYF.

The chain recombines TRBV27 with TRBJ1-4; 7 positions agree with TRBD1. With 7 bases clipped from V and 7 bases from J, the junction kept 6 bases outside the gene matches. Germline V gives CDR1 MNHEY, CDR2 SMNVEV (reference sequence). This CDR3 is built from 13 residues. The CDR3 here is CASMDRPSEKLFF. Written as DNA, the CDR3 is TGTGCCAGCATGGACAGGCCATCTGAAAAACTGTTTTTT. The variable domain in full, completed from reference TRBV27 and TRBJ1-4, reads EAQVTQNPRYLITVTGKKLTVTCSQNMNHEYMSWYRQDPGLGLRQIYYSMNVEVTDKGDVPEGYKVSRKEKRNFPLILESPSPNQTSLYFCASMDRPSEKLFFGSGTQLSVL.

The chain recombines TRBV5-8 with TRBJ1-4; a weak D match, TRBD1 (6 bases). In germline, CDR1 is SGHTS, CDR2 YDEGEE. V lost 4 bases and J lost 4, with 11 bases in between. The CDR3 contains 14 residues. DNA for the CDR3: TGTGCCAGCAGCCTACAGGGCTTTAATGAAAAACTGTTTTTT. Translated: CASSLQGFNEKLFF.

The V gene is TRBV28, the J gene TRBJ1-1; no firm D call. The CDR3 has 16 residues. Trimming took off 2 bases at V and 0 bases at J, with 13 bases between the two ends. The germline V gene has CDR1 MDHEN and CDR2 SYDVKM. The CDR3 here is CASSLLGSGLNTEAFF. CDR3 coding DNA: TGTGCCAGCAGTTTACTTGGGTCAGGTTTGAACACTGAAGCTTTCTTT.

The chain joins TRBV2 to TRBJ2-3; the match to TRBD2 covers 7 bases. J gave up 6 bases and V 6 bases, and 3 bases lay outside the gene matches. The CDR3 length is 12 residues. Germline CDR1 and CDR2: SNHLY and FYNNEI. The DNA of the CDR3 is TGTGCCAGCAGGTCAGCGGGGGATACGCAGTATTTT. Translation: CASRSAGDTQYF.

This clone was counted between two and nine times. The chain has TRBV10-2 and TRBJ2-1, with 13 bases aligning to TRBD2. This CDR3 has 16 residues. Trimming at V came to 3 bases and at J to 8 bases, leaving 7 bases not matched to a gene. Germline CDR1 is WSHSY and CDR2 is SAAADI. Here the CDR3 reads CASSDWTSGRGDEQFF. CDR3 in DNA: TGCGCCAGCAGTGACTGGACTAGCGGGAGAGGTGATGAGCAGTTCTTC.

The chain uses TRBV5-1 and TRBJ1-2; 7 bases match TRBD1. Germline CDR1 reads SGHRS; CDR2 reads YFSETQ. The CDR3 is made up of 14 amino acids. The trim removed 4 bases at V and 5 bases at J, leaving 8 bases unmatched. Here the CDR3 DNA reads TGCGCCAGCAGCCGGACAGGCCTGGCTTATGGCTACACCTTC. It yields the protein CASSRTGLAYGYTF.

The CDR3 region is CASSQQTDTQYF. CDR3 sequence (DNA): TGTGCCAGCAGCCAACAAACAGATACGCAGTATTTT. This chain uses TRBV3-1 (or the pseudogene TRBV3-2) with TRBJ2-3; no clear D. The germline V and J ends were trimmed by 2 bases and 3 bases, with 3 bases remaining between them. The CDR3 is 12 amino acids. Germline V CDR1 and CDR2: LGHDT, YNNKEL (reference sequence).

The CDR3 is CASSRGWLNTEAFF. The CDR3 nucleotides are TGTGCCAGCTCACGAGGGTGGTTGAACACTGAAGCTTTCTTT. The chain is built from TRBV6-5 and TRBJ1-1; D unclear. Germline V CDR1 and CDR2: MNHEY, SVGAGI. V lost 8 bases to trimming and J lost 0 bases, with 13 bases between them. The CDR3 spans 14 residues.

The chain carries TRBV28 and TRBJ2-1, with 11 bases that match TRBD2. The CDR3 sequence is 16 residues long. V shed 4 bases, J shed 4 bases, and the junction held 6 bases outside the gene matches. Germline-derived CDR1 and CDR2 are MDHEN and SYDVKM. Here the CDR3 DNA reads TGTGCCAGCAGTTCCATGACTAGCGGGAATTACAATGAGCAGTTCTTC. It specifies CASSSMTSGNYNEQFF. Based on the CDR3 plus reference TRBV28 and TRBJ2-1, the full variable domain is DVKVTQSSRYLVKRTGEKVFLECVQDMDHENMFWYRQDPGLGLRLIYFSYDVKMKEKGDIPEGYSVSREKKERFSLILESASTNQTSMYLCASSSMTSGNYNEQFFGPGTRLTVL.